Each of the 10 T cell receptor beta chains below was sequenced from the same sample in a study of T cell changes during pregnancy in multiple sclerosis. The data were produced by immunoSEQ multiplex PCR, yet TCRdb's version contains in-frame clones alone and is incomplete. Of 70,000 to 85,000 clones in the sample, around 90% were seen once. Sample: peripheral blood, taken before pregnancy. These receptor sequences come from a female donor with multiple sclerosis, enrolled in a pregnancy study.

The chain couples TRBV6-5 to TRBJ1-2; D gene ambiguous. Per the germline V gene, CDR1 is MNHEY and CDR2 is SVGAGI. CDR3 length: 11 residues. V gave up 6 bases and J gave up 8 bases, with 10 bases separating them. The CDR3, as DNA: TGTGCCAGCAGGTCAACTTGGGGCTACACCTTC. This gives the protein CASRSTWGYTF.

The gene calls are TRBV25-1 and TRBJ2-7; D is possibly TRBD1 (5 bases). Germline values: CDR1 MGHDK, CDR2 SYGVNS. V was pared by 2 bases and J by 3 bases, with 5 bases between. This CDR3 contains 12 residues. In DNA, the CDR3 is TGTGCCAGCAGTGAACAGGGCTACGAGCAGTACTTC. It yields the protein CASSEQGYEQYF.

The V call is TRBV2, the J call TRBJ2-5; D possibly corresponds to TRBD1 (5 bases). This CDR3 comprises 13 residues. V lost 3 bases and J 4 bases, leaving 9 bases between the germline ends. Germline loops: CDR1 SNHLY, CDR2 FYNNEI. The CDR3 bases are TGTGCCAGCAGTGAGTTTCAGGGAGAGACCCAGTACTTC. Translated, it gives CASSEFQGETQYF.

V gene TRBV28 combines with J gene TRBJ2-3; 11 bases are a match to TRBD1. V shed 4 bases and J 4 bases; nucleotides not matched to a gene: 7. This CDR3 has 16 residues. CDR1 MDHEN and CDR2 SYDVKM come from the germline V gene. The CDR3 bases are TGTGCCAGCAGTTCCCCGGGACAGGGGGAAGCAGATACGCAGTATTTT. This sequence encodes CASSSPGQGEADTQYF.

The rearrangement links TRBV2 to TRBJ2-7; the match to TRBD2 covers 10 bases. V lost 6 bases and J lost 0; bases outside the gene matches: 8. Germline V lookup: CDR1 SNHLY, CDR2 FYNNEI. CDR3 size: 16 residues. CDR3 nucleotides: TGTGCCAGCAGAGACACTAGCGGGGCCGACTCCTACGAGCAGTACTTC. It codes for CASRDTSGADSYEQYF.

The chain joins TRBV11-3 to TRBJ1-1; D might be TRBD1 (6 bases). The CDR3 has 12 amino acids. Between the trimmed V and J ends, which lost 5 bases and 6 bases, there was a span of 10 bases. CDR1 is SGHNT and CDR2 is YENEEA in the germline V gene. The CDR3 DNA sequence: TGTGCCAGCAGCCACAACAGGGCTGAAGCTTTCTTT. Encoded protein: CASSHNRAEAFF.

V usage is TRBV28 and J usage is TRBJ1-4; perhaps TRBD1 as D (5 bases). Per germline, CDR1 MDHEN and CDR2 SYDVKM. V gave up 3 bases and J gave up 10 bases, with 15 bases separating them. CDR3 length: 14 residues. The CDR3 nucleotides are TGTGCCAGCAGTTTGGTGGGGGTGCGGGGAAAACTGTTTTTT. Its protein product is CASSLVGVRGKLFF.

V gene TRBV5-1 combines with J gene TRBJ2-1, with 7 bases aligning to TRBD2. With 4 bases clipped from V and 2 bases from J, the junction kept 12 bases outside the gene matches. The CDR3 extends over 17 amino acids. CDR1 is SGHRS, CDR2 YFSETQ, per germline. CDR3 in DNA: TGCGCCAGCAGCCCGGAAACTAGCGTGGGAACCTACAATGAGCAGTTCTTC. Translation: CASSPETSVGTYNEQFF. The whole variable domain, filled in from reference TRBV5-1 and TRBJ2-1, reads KAGVTQTPRYLIKTRGQQVTLSCSPISGHRSVSWYQQTPGQGLQFLFEYFSETQRNKGNFPGRFSGRQFSNSRSEMNVSTLELGDSALYLCASSPETSVGTYNEQFFGPGTRLTVL.

This chain joins TRBV5-4 and TRBJ2-7; D unclear. CDR3 size: 13 residues. Germline V lookup: CDR1 SGHNT, CDR2 YYREEE (reference sequence). V dropped 4 bases and J dropped 5 bases, with 13 bases sitting between them. This CDR3 is CASSETRGNEQYF. In DNA, the CDR3 is TGTGCCAGCAGCGAAACCAGAGGTAACGAGCAGTACTTC. Together with reference TRBV5-4 and TRBJ2-7, the CDR3 gives the full variable domain: ETGVTQSPTHLIKTRGQQVTLRCSSQSGHNTVSWYQQALGQGPQFIFQYYREEENGRGNFPPRFSGLQFPNYSSELNVNALELDDSALYLCASSETRGNEQYFGPGTRLTVT.

This chain joins TRBV28 and TRBJ2-5; TRBD1 might be the D (5 bases). This CDR3 contains 15 residues. Germline lookup yields CDR1 MDHEN and CDR2 SYDVKM. The V end was cut by 4 bases, the J end by 5 bases, with 17 bases between. The CDR3 spells CASSSSRGGMETQYF. DNA for the CDR3: TGTGCCAGCAGTTCGTCAAGGGGTGGTATGGAGACCCAGTACTTC.